Listed here are 18 T cell receptor beta chains from one sample, sequenced in a study of T cells in Graves' hyperthyroidism and ophthalmopathy. TCR beta CDR3 regions were amplified from RNA. When the TCR CDR3 underwent first-round RT-PCR, the HTBI primer set was used. TCRdb re-called the multiplex PCR reads through MiXCR, storing one row per CDR3 protein. The sample lists more than 600,000 distinct CDR3 sequences, over 15% occurring once. The sample was blood. Receptors originate from a man aged 18 to 30 with Graves' hyperthyroidism.

This clonotype has at least ten counts. The chain couples TRBV5-1 to TRBJ1-1, with TRBD1 matching 9 bases. Looked up from germline, CDR1 is SGHRS and CDR2 is YFSETQ. The CDR3 has 14 residues. J gave up 5 bases and V 4 bases, and 6 bases lay outside the gene matches. CDR3 region: CASSEQGAITEAFF. In nucleotides, the CDR3 is TGCGCCAGCAGCGAACAGGGGGCGATAACTGAAGCTTTCTTT.

This rearrangement joins TRBV18 to TRBJ2-5, with 8 positions matching TRBD2. CDR1 KGHSH and CDR2 LQKENI come from the germline V gene. Trimming cost V 4 bases and J 7 bases; bases outside gene matches: 11. The CDR3 has 15 residues. The CDR3 here is CASSQAGLVEGTQYF. The CDR3 DNA reads TGTGCCAGCTCACAAGCGGGACTAGTCGAAGGGACCCAGTACTTC.

The V and J genes are TRBV19 and TRBJ2-7; unclear D gene. This CDR3 spans 11 amino acids. V was trimmed by 5 bases and J by 4 bases, leaving 6 bases between them. The germline gives CDR1 LNHDA, CDR2 SQIVND (reference sequence). DNA of the CDR3: TGTGCCAGTAGTGCTAATTACGAGCAGTACTTC. Protein sequence: CASSANYEQYF. Variable domain in full (rest from reference TRBV19 and TRBJ2-7): DGGITQSPKYLFRKEGQNVTLSCEQNLNHDAMYWYRQDPGQGLRLIYYSQIVNDFQKGDIAEGYSVSREKKESFPLTVTSAQKNPTAFYLCASSANYEQYFGPGTRLTVT.

This clonotype came up many times. The chain links TRBV7-2 to TRBJ2-7; 8 nucleotides agree with TRBD2. The trim removed 5 bases at V and 3 bases at J, leaving 9 bases unmatched. Germline V lookup: CDR1 SGHTA, CDR2 FQGNSA. The CDR3 runs 15 residues. CDR3 amino acids: CASSPSVAGFYEQYF. CDR3 coding DNA: TGTGCCAGCAGCCCCTCGGTAGCGGGATTCTACGAGCAGTACTTC.

This clonotype showed up many times. The rearrangement joins TRBV3-1 to TRBJ2-1; 8 positions agree with TRBD2. The CDR3 has 17 residues. From germline, CDR1 is LGHDT and CDR2 YNNKEL (reference sequence). Germline trimming cut 2 bases from V and 2 bases from J; bases unmatched to any gene: 8. The CDR3 DNA reads TGTGCCAGCAGCCAAACCCTACTAGCGGAGCCCTACAATGAGCAGTTCTTC. Protein product: CASSQTLLAEPYNEQFF.

Concerning this clonotype itself: One base away lies a much larger clone, so this may be a sequencing read error. The chain carries TRBV28 and TRBJ1-5; possible D gene TRBD1, 5 bases. CDR1 and CDR2 (germline): MDHEN, SYDVKM. CDR3 length: 14 amino acids. Trimming removed 4 bases at V and 6 bases at J, with 13 bases between. Written as DNA, the CDR3 is TGTGCCAGCAGTTCCCGGGACGGAGGTCAGCCCCAGCATTTT. Its protein is CASSSRDGGQPQHF.

This clonotype showed up just a few times. V gene TRBV7-9 combines with J gene TRBJ2-1, with D tentatively TRBD1 or TRBD2 (5 bases each). This CDR3 spans 15 amino acids. Germline CDR1 and CDR2: SEHNR and FQNEAQ (reference sequence). V lost 5 bases and J lost 0, with 11 bases in between. The CDR3 here is CASSPRGFSYNEQFF. The CDR3, as DNA: TGTGCCAGCAGCCCGAGGGGCTTCTCCTACAATGAGCAGTTCTTC.

This chain uses TRBV19 with TRBJ2-1; D may correspond to TRBD1 or TRBD2 (5 bases each). The CDR3 has 13 residues. From germline, CDR1 is LNHDA and CDR2 SQIVND (reference sequence). V was pared by 7 bases and J by 9 bases, with 16 bases between. The CDR3 DNA is TGTGCCAGTAATCTTGGGGGTTGGGGTGAGCAGTTCTTC. This encodes CASNLGGWGEQFF. The full variable domain, rest sourced from reference TRBV19 and TRBJ2-1, is DGGITQSPKYLFRKEGQNVTLSCEQNLNHDAMYWYRQDPGQGLRLIYYSQIVNDFQKGDIAEGYSVSREKKESFPLTVTSAQKNPTAFYLCASNLGGWGEQFFGPGTRLTVL.

This clonotype was detected ten times or more. The genes are TRBV11-2 and TRBJ1-1; D might be TRBD1 (5 bases). Per the germline V gene, CDR1 is SGHAT and CDR2 is FQNNGV. Trimming shortened V by 1 base and J by 4 bases, and 10 bases separated the two germline ends. The CDR3 runs to 14 residues. This CDR3 reads CASSLVVGLTEAFF. As DNA, the CDR3 is TGTGCCAGCAGCTTAGTGGTGGGGCTCACTGAAGCTTTCTTT.

This clonotype has a count of ten or more. The CDR3 loop reads CAWSLDGNQPQHF. DNA of the CDR3: TGTGCCTGGAGTTTGGACGGCAATCAGCCCCAGCATTTT. V and J are TRBV30 and TRBJ1-5; D gene ambiguous. This CDR3 comprises 13 residues. Germline V lookup: CDR1 GTSNPN, CDR2 SVGIG (reference sequence). V was trimmed by 2 bases and J by 2 bases, leaving 7 bases between them.

This clonotype turned up a few times. The rearrangement uses TRBV29-1 and TRBJ1-2, with a tentative D call TRBD1 (5 bases). CDR1 is SQVTM and CDR2 is ANQGSEA in the germline V gene. V gave up 4 bases and J gave up 4 bases, with 16 bases separating them. The CDR3 totals 14 residues. Written as DNA, the CDR3 is TGCAGCGTTGCAAATTCGGGGGGGGTCTATGGCTACACCTTC. Its translation is CSVANSGGVYGYTF.

This clonotype was picked up many times. The chain employs TRBV11-2 and TRBJ1-4; maybe TRBD1 (5 bases). V lost 5 bases and J lost 4, with 11 bases in between. The germline CDR1 and CDR2 sequences are SGHAT and FQNNGV. This CDR3 contains 14 residues. Written as DNA, the CDR3 is TGTGCCAGCAGCCTTTGGGGGATTAATGAAAAACTGTTTTTT. The encoded protein is CASSLWGINEKLFF.

This clonotype was recorded at least ten times. The chain employs TRBV20-1 and TRBJ2-7, with 12 bases lining up with TRBD2. The CDR3 contains 16 residues. CDR1 and CDR2 from the germline V gene are DFQATT and SNEGSKA (reference sequence). J was trimmed by 2 bases and V by 0 bases; bases with no gene match: 5. The CDR3 DNA sequence: TGCAGTGCTAGAGACCCACTAGCGGGAGGTACCTACGAGCAGTACTTC. Translation gives CSARDPLAGGTYEQYF.

This clonotype was detected many times. This chain uses TRBV28 with TRBJ2-1, with 7 bases lining up with TRBD2. The CDR3 length is 16 residues. The V and J ends lost 6 bases and 0 bases, in that order; junction bases with no gene match: 8. Looked up from germline, CDR1 is MDHEN and CDR2 is SYDVKM. CDR3 DNA: TGTGCCAGCAGGAACCTAGCGGCAAGCTCCTACAATGAGCAGTTCTTC. Translation gives CASRNLAASSYNEQFF. Full variable domain (missing parts from reference TRBV28 and TRBJ2-1): DVKVTQSSRYLVKRTGEKVFLECVQDMDHENMFWYRQDPGLGLRLIYFSYDVKMKEKGDIPEGYSVSREKKERFSLILESASTNQTSMYLCASRNLAASSYNEQFFGPGTRLTVL.

This clonotype has ten or more counts. The chain couples TRBV28 to TRBJ1-4; D gene unclear. CDR1 is MDHEN, CDR2 SYDVKM, per germline. V lost 5 bases and J 6 bases, leaving 22 bases between the germline ends. There are 17 residues in the CDR3. The CDR3 spells CASSTPPGRRGHEKLFF. The CDR3 DNA sequence: TGTGCCAGCAGTACACCCCCCGGCCGCCGAGGCCATGAAAAACTGTTTTTT.

This clonotype was detected ten times or more. The V and J genes are TRBV20-1 and TRBJ1-5, with D unclear. The V end was cut by 2 bases, the J end by 1 base, with 9 bases between. The germline CDR1 and CDR2 sequences are DFQATT and SNEGSKA (reference sequence). This CDR3 region has 14 residues. The CDR3 region is CSARLGGSNQPQHF. DNA for the CDR3: TGCAGTGCTAGACTGGGAGGGAGCAATCAGCCCCAGCATTTT.

CDR3 nucleotides: TGTGCCAGCAGCCAGGAAGGGCGTCCTAATGAAAAACTGTTTTTT. Its translation is CASSQEGRPNEKLFF. The rearrangement joins TRBV7-3 to TRBJ1-4; D not resolved. Trimming shortened V by 5 bases and J by 3 bases, and 13 bases separated the two germline ends. Germline V gives CDR1 SGHTA, CDR2 FQGTGA. This CDR3 has 15 residues.

V is TRBV7-2 and J is TRBJ2-5; no firm D call. The CDR3 totals 13 residues. Trimming stripped 1 base from V and 6 bases from J, with 9 bases between. CDR1 and CDR2 (germline): SGHTA, FQGNSA. The CDR3 region has the DNA TGTGCCAGCAGCTTAGACGGTCGGAAGACCCAGTACTTC. It codes for CASSLDGRKTQYF.